This T cell receptor beta chain was sequenced in a study of CD8+ T cells in alopecia areata. Study details: Treated patients received oral tofacitinib, 5 to 10 mg twice daily.

Treatment of the sample: oral pan-JAK inhibitor, 5-10 mg twice daily. Lesional scalp tissue (obtained by punch biopsy) and peripheral blood were collected from alopecia areata patients. Sorted out of PBMCs were CD4+ T cells and CD8+ T cells. Extraction and reverse transcription of RNA yielded cDNA as the sequencing template. The data were produced by immunoSEQ multiplex PCR, yet TCRdb's version contains in-frame clones alone and is incomplete. The table lists about 150,000 clones, around 50% of them singletons. Turning to this clone: Its antigen is not known.

Study-wide results and caveats: Association of baseline CD8+ expansion with response is uncertain owing to one nonresponder.

Trimming stripped 5 bases from V and 9 bases from J, with 11 bases between. The CDR3 is 11 amino acids. In germline, CDR1 is GTSNPN, CDR2 SVGIG (reference sequence). Material: CD8+ T cells sorted from blood, obtained at week 4, from a patient treated with tofacitinib. The TCR was taken from a human donor with alopecia areata. The chain is built from TRBV30 and TRBJ2-1, with no clear D. CDR3 region: CAWLRFGEQFF. The CDR3 DNA follows: TGTGCCTGGTTGAGGTTTGGTGAGCAGTTCTTC.